This T cell receptor beta chain appears in the sequencing data of a study of T-cell memory formation after mild COVID-19. General observations from the study: Clones that contracted from day 15 to 85 had balanced CD4/CD8; later expanders were CD4+ biased.

The germline CDR1 and CDR2 sequences are LNHDA and SQIVND (reference sequence). The CDR3 is 13 residues long. Trimming stripped 4 bases from V and 8 bases from J, with 12 bases between. About this clonotype: No antigen is known for it. Being one base from a much bigger clone, this may be a read error. It is likely a read error, because the conserved phenylalanine at the end of the CDR3 is missing.

TCRdb reprocessed the 5' RACE reads with MiXCR, giving one entry per CDR3 protein. The sample contains 280,000 or so distinct CDR3 sequences, 18% of which appear only once. Sequencing used PBMCs or a T cell subset sorted from them (not recorded which). The chain uses TRBV19 and TRBJ2-1; D remains ambiguous. This clonotype was obtained from a man aged 18 to 30 who had mild COVID-19 (a few samples of this study predate the infection). Cell type and time point are not known. The CDR3 DNA is TGTGCCAGTAGTAGGCGGTCTACGGATGAGCAGTTCTTA. Translating gives CASSRRSTDEQFL.